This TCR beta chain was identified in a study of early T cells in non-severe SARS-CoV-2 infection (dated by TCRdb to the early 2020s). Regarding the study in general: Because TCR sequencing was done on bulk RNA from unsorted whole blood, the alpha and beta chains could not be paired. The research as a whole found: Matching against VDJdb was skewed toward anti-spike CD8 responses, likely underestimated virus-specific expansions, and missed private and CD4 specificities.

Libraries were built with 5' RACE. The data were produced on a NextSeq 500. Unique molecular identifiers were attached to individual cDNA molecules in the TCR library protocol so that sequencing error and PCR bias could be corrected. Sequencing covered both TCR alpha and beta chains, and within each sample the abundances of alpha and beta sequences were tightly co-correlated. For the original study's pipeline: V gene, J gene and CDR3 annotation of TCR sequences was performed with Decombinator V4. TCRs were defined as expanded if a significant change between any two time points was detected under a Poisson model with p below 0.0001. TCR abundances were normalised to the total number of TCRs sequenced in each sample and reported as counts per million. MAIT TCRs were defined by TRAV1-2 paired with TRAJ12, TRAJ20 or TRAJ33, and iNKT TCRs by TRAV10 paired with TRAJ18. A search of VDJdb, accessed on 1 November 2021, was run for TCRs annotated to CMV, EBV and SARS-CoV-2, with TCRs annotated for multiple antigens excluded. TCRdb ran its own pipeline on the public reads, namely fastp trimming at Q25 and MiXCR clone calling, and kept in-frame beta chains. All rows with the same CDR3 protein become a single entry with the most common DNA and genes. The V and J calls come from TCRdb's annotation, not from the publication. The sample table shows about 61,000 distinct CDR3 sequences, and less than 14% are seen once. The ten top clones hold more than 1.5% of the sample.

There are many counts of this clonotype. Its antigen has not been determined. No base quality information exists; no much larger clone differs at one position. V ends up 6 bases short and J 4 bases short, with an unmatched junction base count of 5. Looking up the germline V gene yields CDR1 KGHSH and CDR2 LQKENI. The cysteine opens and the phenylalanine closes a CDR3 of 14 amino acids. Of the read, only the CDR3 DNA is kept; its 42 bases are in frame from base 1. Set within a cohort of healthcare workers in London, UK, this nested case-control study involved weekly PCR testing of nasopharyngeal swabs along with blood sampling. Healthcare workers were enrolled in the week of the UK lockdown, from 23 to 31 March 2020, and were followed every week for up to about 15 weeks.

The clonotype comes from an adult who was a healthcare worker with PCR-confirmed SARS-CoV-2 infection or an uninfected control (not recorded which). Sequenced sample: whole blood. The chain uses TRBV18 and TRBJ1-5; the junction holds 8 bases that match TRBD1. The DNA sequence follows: TGTGCCAGCTCGCCGGACAGGGAGAATCAGCCCCAGCATTTT. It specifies CASSPDRENQPQHF.